Presented here are 6 T cell receptor beta chains from one specimen sequenced in a study of shared clonotypes between healthy human individuals. The repertoire was sequenced with immunoSEQ multiplex PCR; TCRdb's copy has only in-frame clones and lacks some. The sample holds roughly 2.2 million clones, around 93% seen once. The specimen was naive CD4+ T cells from PBMCs. Subset described: CD45RA+ positively selected. The receptors originated from a man between 18 and 35 years old in good health. Some clones in this sample may be carry-over from other donors' samples.

This chain joins TRBV29-1 and TRBJ2-5; D is uncertain. CDR1 and CDR2 from the germline V gene are SQVTM and ANQGSEA. V dropped 5 bases and J dropped 3 bases, with 13 bases sitting between them. The CDR3 covers 13 residues. This CDR3 is CSVRPSRKETQYF. Written as DNA, the CDR3 is TGCAGCGTTCGGCCGTCCCGCAAAGAGACCCAGTACTTC.

The V gene is TRBV7-9, the J gene TRBJ2-5, with TRBD2 matching 12 bases. Germline-derived CDR1 and CDR2 are SEHNR and FQNEAQ (reference sequence). This CDR3 has 18 amino acids. The V segment lost 5 bases and the J segment 1 base; nucleotides outside the gene matches: 11. The CDR3 sequence: CASSPVSGTSGPQETQYF. Here the CDR3 DNA reads TGTGCCAGCAGCCCGGTTTCCGGGACTAGCGGGCCCCAAGAGACCCAGTACTTC.

This CDR3 reads CASSQERGSSYNEQFF. DNA for the CDR3: TGCGCCAGCAGCCAAGAACGGGGAAGCTCCTACAATGAGCAGTTCTTC. The V and J genes are TRBV4-1 and TRBJ2-1, with a tentative D call TRBD2 (5 bases). Germline V gene data show CDR1 as MGHRA and CDR2 as YSYEKL. The ends were cut back, 0 bases at V and 0 bases at J, with 9 bases in the middle. This CDR3 is 16 amino acids long.

Worth noting for this clone: The same CDR3 can be traced to other DNA sequences in this sample. V is TRBV9 and J is TRBJ2-1; D might be TRBD2 (6 bases). Germline CDR1 reads SGDLS; CDR2 reads YYNGEE. This CDR3 has 15 amino acids. V lost 4 bases, J lost 2 bases, and 13 bases lay in between. The CDR3 protein is CASSPEGDPYNEQFF. The CDR3 DNA is TGTGCCAGCAGCCCGGAGGGCGACCCCTACAATGAGCAGTTCTTC.

The chain uses TRBV27 and TRBJ2-7; TRBD2 agrees at 9 bases. Germline assignment: CDR1 MNHEY and CDR2 SMNVEV (reference sequence). The CDR3 has 15 amino acids. V trimming: 4 bases; J trimming: 2 bases; junction bases outside the gene matches: 6. The CDR3 sequence is CASSWVSGRTYEQYF. The CDR3 DNA is TGTGCCAGCAGTTGGGTGAGCGGGAGGACCTACGAGCAGTACTTC.

This chain uses TRBV14 with TRBJ2-1; 9 bases fit TRBD2. The V gene end was trimmed by 2 bases and the J gene end by 5 bases; junction bases not matched to a gene: 7. The CDR3 is 16 residues long. The V gene's germline CDR1 is SGHDN and CDR2 FVKESK. CDR3 bases: TGTGCCAGCAGCCAACCGACTAGCGGCTACAACAATGAGCAGTTCTTC. Its protein is CASSQPTSGYNNEQFF.